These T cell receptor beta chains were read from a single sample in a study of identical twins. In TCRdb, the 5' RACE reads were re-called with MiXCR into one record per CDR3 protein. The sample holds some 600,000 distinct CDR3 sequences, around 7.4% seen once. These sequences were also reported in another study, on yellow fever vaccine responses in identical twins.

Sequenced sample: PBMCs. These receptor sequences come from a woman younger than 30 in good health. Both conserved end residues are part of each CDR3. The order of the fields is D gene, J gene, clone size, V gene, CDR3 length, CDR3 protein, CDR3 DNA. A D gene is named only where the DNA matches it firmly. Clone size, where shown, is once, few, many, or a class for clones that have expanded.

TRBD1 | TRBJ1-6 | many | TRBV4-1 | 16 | CASLDRSSSYNSPLHF | TGCGCCAGCCTGGACAGGTCAAGCTCCTATAATTCACCCCTCCACTTT
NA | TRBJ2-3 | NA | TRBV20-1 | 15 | CSARDQNTATDTQYF | TGCAGTGCTAGAGATCAAAACACCGCCACAGATACGCAGTATTTT
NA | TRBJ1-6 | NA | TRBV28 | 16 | CASSLTMSGENSPLHF | TGTGCCAGCAGTTTAACGATGTCAGGCGAAAATTCACCCCTCCACTTT
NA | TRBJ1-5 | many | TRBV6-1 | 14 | CASTGAPGNQPQHF | TGTGCCAGCACGGGGGCGCCTGGCAATCAGCCCCAGCATTTT
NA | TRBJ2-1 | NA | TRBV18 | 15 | CASSQGDGAYNEQFF | TGTGCCAGCTCACAGGGGGACGGAGCCTACAATGAGCAGTTCTTC
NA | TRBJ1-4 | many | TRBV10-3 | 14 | CAISERGAGEKLFF | TGTGCCATCAGTGAACGGGGGGCTGGGGAAAAACTGTTTTTT
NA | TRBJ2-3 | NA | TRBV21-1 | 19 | CASSNEYSGGGDCTDTQYF | TGTGCCAGCAGCAACGAATATAGCGGGGGGGGAGATTGCACAGATACGCAGTATTTT
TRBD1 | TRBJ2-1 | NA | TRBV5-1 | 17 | CASSIPRQGSTYNEQFF | TGCGCCAGCAGCATACCTAGACAGGGCAGTACTTACAATGAGCAGTTCTTC
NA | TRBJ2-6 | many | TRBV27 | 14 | CASSLISGANVLTF | TGTGCCAGCAGTTTAATCTCTGGGGCCAACGTCCTGACTTTC
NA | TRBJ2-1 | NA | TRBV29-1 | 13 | CSVEGQGGVKQFF | TGCAGCGTTGAAGGGCAAGGTGGGGTTAAGCAGTTCTTC
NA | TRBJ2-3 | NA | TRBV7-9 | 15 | CASSRMTGFTDTQYF | TGTGCCAGCAGCCGGATGACAGGATTCACAGATACGCAGTATTTT
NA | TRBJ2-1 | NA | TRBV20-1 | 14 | CSARATGGRNEQFF | TGCAGTGCTAGAGCTACAGGAGGGCGGAATGAGCAGTTCTTC
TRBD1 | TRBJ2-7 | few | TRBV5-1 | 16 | CASSLSPGQGNYEQYF | TGCGCCAGCAGCTTGTCTCCGGGACAGGGAAATTACGAGCAGTACTTC
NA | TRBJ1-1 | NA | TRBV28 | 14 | CASSLVRVNTEAFF | TGTGCCAGCAGTTTGGTACGGGTGAACACTGAAGCTTTCTTT
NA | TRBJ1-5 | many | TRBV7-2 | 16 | CASSLGSGVSNQPQHF | TGTGCCAGCAGCTTAGGGTCCGGGGTTAGCAATCAGCCCCAGCATTTT
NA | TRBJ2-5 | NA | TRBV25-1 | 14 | CASSESYRQETQYF | TGTGCCAGCAGTGAATCATACAGGCAAGAGACCCAGTACTTC
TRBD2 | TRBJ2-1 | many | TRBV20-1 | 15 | CSADRAGVGYNEQFF | TGCAGTGCTGACCGTGCGGGAGTGGGCTACAATGAGCAGTTCTTC
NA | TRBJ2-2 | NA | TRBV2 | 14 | CASSLIVNTGELFF | TGTGCCAGCAGTCTCATAGTTAACACCGGGGAGCTGTTTTTT
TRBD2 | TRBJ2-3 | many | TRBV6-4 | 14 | CASSDSREADTQYF | TGTGCCAGCAGTGACTCGCGGGAGGCAGATACGCAGTATTTT
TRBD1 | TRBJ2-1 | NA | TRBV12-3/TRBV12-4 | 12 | CASSGTGPEQFF | TGTGCCAGCAGTGGGACAGGGCCTGAGCAGTTCTTC
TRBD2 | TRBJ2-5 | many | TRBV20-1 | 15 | CSAFRLAGVQETQYF | TGCAGTGCTTTTCGACTAGCGGGGGTACAAGAGACCCAGTACTTC
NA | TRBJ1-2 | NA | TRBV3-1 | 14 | CASSQSGPDYGYTF | TGTGCCAGCAGCCAGTCGGGACCGGACTATGGCTACACCTTC
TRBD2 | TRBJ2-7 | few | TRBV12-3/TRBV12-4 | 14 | CASSPGSGSYEQYF | TGTGCCAGCAGCCCCGGCAGCGGGAGTTACGAGCAGTACTTC
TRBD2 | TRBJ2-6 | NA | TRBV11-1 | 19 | CATPWGLAGANSGANVLTF | TGTGCCACCCCCTGGGGGCTAGCGGGGGCCAACTCTGGGGCCAACGTCCTGACTTTC
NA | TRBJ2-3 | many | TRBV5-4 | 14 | CASSLSGAGDTQYF | TGTGCCAGCAGCTTGTCGGGAGCTGGTGATACGCAGTATTTT
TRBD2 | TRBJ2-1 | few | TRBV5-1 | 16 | CASSLDTSGTYNEQFF | TGCGCCAGCAGCTTGGACACTAGCGGGACCTACAATGAGCAGTTCTTC
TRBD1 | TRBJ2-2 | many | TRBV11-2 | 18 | CASSLDFEGQEPTGELFF | TGTGCCAGCAGCTTGGATTTTGAGGGACAGGAACCCACCGGGGAGCTGTTTTTT
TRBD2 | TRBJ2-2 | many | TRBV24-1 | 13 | CATRKRGTGELFF | TGTGCCACCCGAAAGCGGGGAACCGGGGAGCTGTTTTTT
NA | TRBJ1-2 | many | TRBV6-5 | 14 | CASSYSTTGGGYTF | TGTGCCAGCAGTTACTCCACAACAGGCGGTGGCTACACCTTC
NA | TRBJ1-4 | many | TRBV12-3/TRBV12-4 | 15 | CASSPDGTTNEKLFF | TGTGCCAGCAGTCCCGACGGAACAACTAATGAAAAACTGTTTTTT
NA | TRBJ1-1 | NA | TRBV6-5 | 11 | CVTRWLSEAFF | TGTGTCACCAGGTGGTTATCTGAAGCTTTCTTT
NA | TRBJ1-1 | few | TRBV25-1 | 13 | CASTRNLDTEAFF | TGTGCCAGCACTCGGAACCTGGACACTGAAGCTTTCTTT
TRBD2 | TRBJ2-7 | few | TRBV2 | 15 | CASLGGAIDGDEQYF | TGTGCCAGCCTGGGAGGGGCAATCGATGGTGACGAGCAGTACTTC
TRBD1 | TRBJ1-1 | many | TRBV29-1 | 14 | CSVKRSTGYTEAFF | TGCAGCGTGAAACGTTCGACAGGGTATACTGAAGCTTTCTTT
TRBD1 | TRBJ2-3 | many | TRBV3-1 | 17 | CASSPGTGVLYADTQYF | TGTGCCAGCAGTCCCGGGACAGGGGTGCTGTACGCAGATACGCAGTATTTT
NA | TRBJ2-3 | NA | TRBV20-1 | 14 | CSARVYGGTDTQYF | TGCAGTGCTAGAGTATACGGGGGAACAGATACGCAGTATTTT
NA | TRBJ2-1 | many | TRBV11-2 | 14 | CASSTRTSYNEQFF | TGTGCCAGCAGCACACGGACATCGTACAATGAGCAGTTCTTC
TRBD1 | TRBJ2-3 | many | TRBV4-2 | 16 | CASSPRGLADTDTQYF | TGTGCCAGCAGCCCCAGGGGGCTAGCCGACACAGATACGCAGTATTTT
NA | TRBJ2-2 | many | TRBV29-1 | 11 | CSTRDTGELFF | TGCAGCACCAGGGATACCGGGGAGCTGTTTTTT
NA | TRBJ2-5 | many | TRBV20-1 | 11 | CSAPRGETQYF | TGCAGTGCTCCCAGGGGAGAGACCCAGTACTTC
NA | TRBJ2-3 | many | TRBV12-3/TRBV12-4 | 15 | CASSFSHGGTDTQYF | TGTGCCAGCAGTTTTAGCCATGGGGGCACAGATACGCAGTATTTT
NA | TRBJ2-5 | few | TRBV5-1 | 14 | CASSPHRVRETQYF | TGCGCCAGCAGCCCCCACAGGGTTAGGGAGACCCAGTACTTC
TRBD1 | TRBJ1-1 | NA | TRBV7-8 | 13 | CASTKDRGREAFF | TGTGCCAGCACCAAGGACAGGGGGAGAGAAGCTTTCTTT
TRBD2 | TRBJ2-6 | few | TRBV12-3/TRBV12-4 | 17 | CASSFLRGVGGANVLTF | TGTGCCAGCAGTTTCTTGCGGGGGGTAGGTGGGGCCAACGTCCTGACTTTC
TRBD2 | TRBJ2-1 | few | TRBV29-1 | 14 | CSVELAGSNNEQFF | TGCAGCGTAGAACTAGCGGGGTCCAACAATGAGCAGTTCTTC
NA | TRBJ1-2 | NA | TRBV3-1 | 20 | CASSQDRFEGTPKRYYGYTF | TGTGCCAGCAGCCAAGATCGTTTCGAGGGCACCCCAAAACGGTACTATGGCTACACCTTC
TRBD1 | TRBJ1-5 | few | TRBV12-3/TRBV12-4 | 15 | CASSAIGQGNQPQHF | TGTGCCAGCAGTGCTATAGGACAGGGGAATCAGCCCCAGCATTTT
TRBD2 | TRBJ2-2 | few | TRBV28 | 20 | CASSFHKRLAGGPFTGELFF | TGTGCCAGCAGTTTCCACAAGCGACTAGCGGGAGGGCCGTTCACCGGGGAGCTGTTTTTT
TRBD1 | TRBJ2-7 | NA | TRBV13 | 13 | CASSPTGGDEQYF | TGTGCCAGCAGCCCGACAGGGGGCGACGAGCAGTACTTC
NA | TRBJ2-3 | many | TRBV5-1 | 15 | CASSFWGTSTDTQYF | TGCGCCAGCAGCTTTTGGGGAACTAGCACAGATACGCAGTATTTT